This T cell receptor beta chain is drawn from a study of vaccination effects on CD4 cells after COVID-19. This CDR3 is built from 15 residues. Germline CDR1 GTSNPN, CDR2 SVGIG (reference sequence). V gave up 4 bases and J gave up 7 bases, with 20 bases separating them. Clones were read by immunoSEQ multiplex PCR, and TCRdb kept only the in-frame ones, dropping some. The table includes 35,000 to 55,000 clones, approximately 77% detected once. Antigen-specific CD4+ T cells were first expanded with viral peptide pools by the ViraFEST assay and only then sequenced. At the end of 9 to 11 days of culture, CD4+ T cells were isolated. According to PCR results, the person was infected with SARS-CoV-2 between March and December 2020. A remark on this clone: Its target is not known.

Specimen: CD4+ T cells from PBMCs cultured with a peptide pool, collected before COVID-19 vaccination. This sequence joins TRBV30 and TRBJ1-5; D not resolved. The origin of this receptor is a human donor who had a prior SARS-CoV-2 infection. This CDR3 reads CAWNDGVSGNQPQHF. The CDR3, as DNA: TGTGCCTGGAATGACGGTGTTTCTGGTAACCAGCCCCAGCATTTT.